One and the same sample provided the 2 T cell receptor beta chains below, sequenced in a study of coeliac disease. TCRdb's copy holds only in-frame clones and misses some; the assay was immunoSEQ multiplex PCR. The data show fewer than 7,000 clones, over 60% seen once. Sequencing was done on a sample of lamina propria lymphocytes from the gut. These receptors all stem from a man younger than 40 with celiac disease.

This chain links TRBV7-9 with TRBJ1-5, with D perhaps matching TRBD1 (5 bases). V lost 5 bases to trimming and J lost 3 bases, with 14 bases between them. Per the germline V gene, CDR1 is SEHNR and CDR2 is FQNEAQ (reference sequence). The CDR3 extends over 15 amino acids. This CDR3 is CASSPGWDSNQPQHF. The CDR3 DNA reads TGTGCCAGCAGCCCAGGGTGGGACTCCAATCAGCCCCAGCATTTT.

The chain couples TRBV5-1 to TRBJ2-7; TRBD2 matches 13 bases. The V and J ends lost 4 bases and 3 bases, in that order; junction bases with no gene match: 1. The germline gives CDR1 SGHRS, CDR2 YFSETQ. This CDR3 contains 14 residues. The CDR3 DNA reads as TGCGCCAGCAGCAGGACTAGCGGGAGCTACGAGCAGTACTTC. Amino acids: CASSRTSGSYEQYF.